This T cell receptor beta chain was documented in a study of blood T cell repertoires in COVID-19. The method was immunoSEQ multiplex PCR; TCRdb's version includes in-frame clones alone and lacks a portion of them. The top ten clones hold around 2.9% of a sample with 250,000 to 300,000 clones, under 90% of them seen once. This CDR3 is 12 amino acids long. Trimming removed 7 bases from V and 11 bases from J, with 17 bases in between. Germline values: CDR1 MNHEY, CDR2 SVGAGI. Material for sequencing was peripheral blood. V and J are TRBV6-5 and TRBJ1-1; D perhaps matches TRBD1 (5 bases). The clonotype originates from a woman aged 55-70 years with active or convalescent COVID-19. The CDR3 protein is CASTKPQGAAFF. CDR3 bases: TGTGCCAGCACTAAACCTCAGGGCGCGGCTTTCTTT.